One and the same sample provided the 19 T cell receptor beta chains below, sequenced in a study of somatic mutations in cytotoxic T cells in rheumatoid arthritis. TCRdb's copy holds only in-frame clones and misses some; the assay was immunoSEQ multiplex PCR. Altogether tens of thousands of clones are present, around four fifths being singletons, with the ten largest covering around 8.3%. The sample was CD8+ T cells sorted from blood. The receptors shown here come from an adult with rheumatoid arthritis.

V usage is TRBV23-1 and J usage is TRBJ1-1; D might be TRBD1 (5 bases). TRBV23-1 qualifies as an ORF whose function is uncertain. V lost 9 bases and J lost 0, with 20 bases in between. This CDR3 is 16 amino acids long. CDR3 in DNA: TGCGCCAGGGGCCCAGGGAGGGGAGTTGTGAACACTGAAGCTTTCTTT. Protein product: CARGPGRGVVNTEAFF.

V usage is TRBV6-5 and J usage is TRBJ1-1, with D hard to call. The germline V gene has CDR1 MNHEY and CDR2 SVGAGI. V shed 2 bases and J shed 5 bases, with 9 bases lying between them. The CDR3 is 13 amino acids. The CDR3 DNA follows: TGTGCCAGCAGTTACGGGGTGGGGACTGAAGCTTTCTTT. Translating it yields CASSYGVGTEAFF.

The chain is built from TRBV19 and TRBJ1-2; 7 bases match TRBD1. Germline V lookup: CDR1 LNHDA, CDR2 SQIVND (reference sequence). The CDR3 has 13 amino acids. V was clipped by 5 bases and J by 4 bases; unmatched bases: 4. The CDR3 is CASSVTGLYGYTF. CDR3 nucleotide sequence: TGTGCCAGTAGTGTGACAGGGCTCTATGGCTACACCTTC.

The chain has TRBV5-5 and TRBJ1-5, with D possibly matching TRBD1 (5 bases). The V gene's germline CDR1 is SGHKS and CDR2 YYEKEE (reference sequence). Trimming took off 5 bases at V and 2 bases at J, with 11 bases between the two ends. The CDR3 spans 14 residues. The CDR3 DNA reads as TGTGCCAGCAGTCCCGGGGCCGGCAATCAGCCCCAGCATTTT. It yields the protein CASSPGAGNQPQHF.

This clone has just one count. CDR3 nucleotide sequence: TGTGCCAGCAGTTTCAGGGTCCGGACACAAGAGACCCAGTACTTC. Its translation is CASSFRVRTQETQYF. The rearrangement links TRBV28 to TRBJ2-5; tentatively, D is TRBD1 (5 bases). Trimming shortened V by 3 bases and J by 2 bases, and 13 bases separated the two germline ends. Germline V gives CDR1 MDHEN, CDR2 SYDVKM. The CDR3 has 15 amino acids.

The rearrangement uses TRBV6-4 and TRBJ2-3; 9 bases are a match to TRBD1. Germline V gene data show CDR1 as MRHNA and CDR2 as SNTAGT. The CDR3 spans 15 residues. Losses at the gene ends were 5 bases for V and 1 base for J; bases not matched to a gene: 4. The CDR3 DNA reads as TGTGCCAGCAGTATAACAGGGGGCGGCACAGATACGCAGTATTTT. Protein product: CASSITGGGTDTQYF.

The genes are TRBV27 and TRBJ2-7; 10 bases are shared with TRBD2. Trimming cost V 3 bases and J 2 bases; bases outside gene matches: 7. The germline V gene encodes CDR1 MNHEY and CDR2 SMNVEV (reference sequence). This CDR3 spans 16 amino acids. The CDR3 DNA sequence: TGTGCCAGCAGTTTCCTAGTAGCGGGGGGTACCTACGAGCAGTACTTC. This translates into CASSFLVAGGTYEQYF.

This chain uses TRBV30 with TRBJ2-2; weak D call: TRBD2 (6 bases). CDR1 and CDR2 (germline): GTSNPN, SVGIG (reference sequence). CDR3 length: 13 amino acids. V lost 3 bases, J lost 1 base, and 6 bases lay in between. The DNA for the CDR3 is TGTGCCTGGAGGCGGGAGAACACCGGGGAGCTGTTTTTT. Protein: CAWRRENTGELFF.

This chain uses TRBV6-5 with TRBJ2-3; D is unresolved. This CDR3 region has 12 residues. CDR1 is MNHEY, CDR2 SVGAGI, per germline. V lost 6 bases and J lost 2, with 6 bases in between. CDR3 in amino acids: CASSPSTDTQYF. The CDR3 nucleotides are TGTGCCAGCAGCCCCTCCACAGATACGCAGTATTTT.

This clone was observed a single time. The gene calls are TRBV7-9 and TRBJ2-3; the D call may be TRBD1 or TRBD2 (5 bases each). The germline V and J ends were trimmed by 6 bases and 1 base, with 17 bases remaining between them. The CDR3 contains 16 residues. The germline CDR1 and CDR2 sequences are SEHNR and FQNEAQ (reference sequence). CDR3 nucleotides: TGTGCCAGCAGTGCCATGCCGGGGCGCGGCACAGATACGCAGTATTTT. As protein: CASSAMPGRGTDTQYF.

This chain links TRBV11-2 with TRBJ1-2; 10 bases match TRBD1. This CDR3 contains 15 residues. Germline-derived CDR1 and CDR2 are SGHAT and FQNNGV. After removal of 2 bases from V and 6 bases from J, the junction contained 6 bases not matched to a gene. CDR3: CASSLSTGTGDGYTF. Written as DNA, the CDR3 is TGTGCCAGCAGCTTATCTACCGGGACAGGGGATGGCTACACCTTC.

The rearrangement links TRBV19 to TRBJ2-7; D is undetermined. The CDR3 is made up of 11 amino acids. The V end was cut by 1 base, the J end by 12 bases, with 10 bases between. In germline, CDR1 is LNHDA, CDR2 SQIVND (reference sequence). CDR3 sequence reads: CASSIGADLYF. The CDR3 DNA sequence: TGTGCCAGTAGTATAGGAGCCGATTTGTACTTC.

The chain couples TRBV7-8 to TRBJ1-5; weak D call: TRBD1 (6 bases). V dropped 5 bases and J dropped 0 bases, with 11 bases sitting between them. The CDR3 spans 15 residues. From germline, CDR1 is SGHVS and CDR2 FQNEAQ. The CDR3 DNA follows: TGTGCCAGCAGCCTAGGGGGGAATAGCAATCAGCCCCAGCATTTT. Its translation: CASSLGGNSNQPQHF.

V gene TRBV27 combines with J gene TRBJ2-7; 14 nucleotides line up with TRBD2. The CDR3 is 19 residues long. With V trimmed by 0 bases and J by 1 base, 8 bases remained unmatched. Germline CDR1 reads MNHEY; CDR2 reads SMNVEV (reference sequence). CDR3 in amino acids: CASSLSTTSGRAGSYEQYF. CDR3 sequence (DNA): TGTGCCAGCAGTTTATCGACGACTAGCGGGAGGGCCGGATCCTACGAGCAGTACTTC.

The V gene is TRBV4-1, the J gene TRBJ2-3; tentatively, D is TRBD2 (7 bases). This CDR3 has 17 residues. V was pared by 2 bases and J by 3 bases, with 18 bases between. Germline V gives CDR1 MGHRA, CDR2 YSYEKL. The CDR3 spells CASSQWGRGRETDTQYF. The CDR3 DNA sequence: TGCGCCAGCAGCCAATGGGGGCGGGGGCGGGAGACAGATACGCAGTATTTT.

The genes are TRBV9 and TRBJ2-7, with TRBD1 as a possible D gene (6 bases). The CDR3 has 15 amino acids. In germline, CDR1 is SGDLS, CDR2 YYNGEE. V was pared by 4 bases and J by 3 bases, with 17 bases between. In nucleotides, the CDR3 is TGTGCCAGCAGCCCCAGGGGTAGGGACAACTACGAGCAGTACTTC. Translation gives CASSPRGRDNYEQYF.

In the case of this clone: At one boundary the junction diverges from the germline segment, which might be a read error. The V and J genes are TRBV5-1 and TRBJ1-1; D not certain. Germline CDR1 SGHRS, CDR2 YFSETQ. The CDR3 length is 11 residues. This chain's CDR3 is CAGSSGIEAFF. The CDR3 DNA sequence: TGCGCCGGCAGCTCGGGAATTGAAGCTTTCTTT.

V is TRBV7-9 and J is TRBJ2-7, with TRBD2 as a possible D gene (5 bases). The CDR3 length is 15 residues. The germline V and J ends were trimmed by 1 base and 6 bases, with 16 bases remaining between them. Looked up from germline, CDR1 is SEHNR and CDR2 is FQNEAQ (reference sequence). CDR3 DNA: TGTGCCAGCAGCTTAGTGCGCACTAGTATTTCCGAGCAGTACTTC. Its protein is CASSLVRTSISEQYF.

The genes are TRBV7-2 and TRBJ1-1; D unclear. CDR3 size: 16 residues. Looked up from germline, CDR1 is SGHTA and CDR2 is FQGNSA. V lost 5 bases and J 1 base, leaving 17 bases between the germline ends. The CDR3 region has the DNA TGTGCCAGCAGCCCCCCCGGACCTTTTGAGAACACTGAAGCTTTCTTT. Its protein product is CASSPPGPFENTEAFF.